The present T cell receptor (beta chain) was sequenced within a study of cytomegalovirus exposure and HLA in healthy donors. Turning to this clone: Antigen unknown.

The study's findings and limits: Sequencing had likely introduced a cluster of highly shared sequence variants as an artifact.

Donors counted as nominally healthy when sampled, yet unrecorded immune exposures were likely. V lost 5 bases to trimming and J lost 0 bases; unmatched junction nucleotides: 8. The germline V gene has CDR1 SGHTA and CDR2 FQGNSA. This CDR3 has 18 amino acids. The PCR made use of 60 Vbeta and 13 Jbeta primers. Assay: immunoSEQ multiplex PCR; the TCRdb copy retains only in-frame clones and omits some. Of about 160,000 clones listed, roughly four fifths are singletons. Sequenced sample: PBMCs. V usage is TRBV7-2 and J usage is TRBJ1-4; TRBD1 matches 11 bases. The receptor's source is a female donor in good health and CMV-seronegative. In DNA, the CDR3 is TGTGCCAGCAGCCCGTGGGACAGGGGGGGACCAACTAATGAAAAACTGTTTTTT. Amino acid sequence: CASSPWDRGGPTNEKLFF.